One sample yielded the 20 T cell receptor beta chains listed below, sequenced in a study of blood T cell repertoires in COVID-19. TCRdb's table, derived via immunoSEQ multiplex PCR, lists solely in-frame clones and lacks some. The profile covers 150,000 to 200,000 clones, with around 87% appearing a single time and around 13% taken by the ten largest. The sample taken for sequencing was peripheral blood. These receptor sequences come from a woman between 65 and 79 years old with COVID-19, enrolled during active disease.

The CDR3 protein is CSISPSGTGELFF. In DNA, the CDR3 is TGCAGCATAAGTCCTAGCGGCACCGGGGAGCTGTTTTTT. The rearrangement links TRBV29-1 to TRBJ2-2; 7 bases are shared with TRBD2. Germline assignment: CDR1 SQVTM and CDR2 ANQGSEA. The junction had 7 bases not matched to a gene; V was cut back by 8 bases and J by 4 bases. This CDR3 is 13 amino acids long.

This chain connects TRBV7-9 to TRBJ1-4; tentative D call: TRBD1 (5 bases). Trimming stripped 2 bases from V and 0 bases from J, with 13 bases between. CDR1 and CDR2 (germline): SEHNR, FQNEAQ (reference sequence). This CDR3 is built from 17 residues. CDR3 residues: CASSLPRRGTTNEKLFF. As DNA, the CDR3 is TGTGCCAGCAGCTTACCACGCCGGGGGACAACTAATGAAAAACTGTTTTTT.

V usage is TRBV3-1 (or the pseudogene TRBV3-2) and J usage is TRBJ2-1, with TRBD2 matching over 10 bases. J was trimmed by 9 bases and V by 4 bases; bases with no gene match: 6. The CDR3 is 14 residues long. In germline, CDR1 is LGHDT, CDR2 YNNKEL (reference sequence). CDR3 in amino acids: CASSRGGLAPEQFF. In nucleotides, the CDR3 is TGTGCCAGCAGCCGCGGGGGACTAGCGCCTGAGCAGTTCTTC.

The V call is TRBV7-9, the J call TRBJ2-1; TRBD2 is a possible D gene (5 bases). The CDR3 is 14 amino acids. CDR1 SEHNR and CDR2 FQNEAQ come from the germline V gene (reference sequence). With 5 bases removed from V and 2 bases from J, the gap between germline ends came to 10 bases. DNA of the CDR3: TGTGCCAGCAGCGCCGGGAATACCTACAATGAGCAGTTCTTC. Amino acids: CASSAGNTYNEQFF.

The chain recombines TRBV5-1 with TRBJ2-7, with D unresolved. Germline V gene sequence: CDR1 SGHRS, CDR2 YFSETQ. The CDR3 extends over 12 amino acids. V gave up 1 base and J gave up 2 bases, with 4 bases separating them. CDR3 nucleotide sequence: TGCGCCAGCAGCTTGACTACCTACGAGCAGTACTTC. Encoded protein: CASSLTTYEQYF.

This clone showed up just a few times. Here the CDR3 reads CASSPPESAHYNSPLHF. CDR3 DNA sequence: TGTGCCAGCTCACCACCGGAGTCAGCTCATTATAATTCACCCCTCCACTTT. The chain combines TRBV18 with TRBJ1-6; unclear D gene. Germline values: CDR1 KGHSH, CDR2 LQKENI. There are 17 residues in the CDR3. The V end lost 0 bases, the J end lost 4 bases, and 13 bases lay between the germline ends.

The CDR3 DNA follows: TGTGCCAGCAGCCAAGGGACAGGCAGGAGAACTGAAGCTTTCTTT. Translated, it gives CASSQGTGRRTEAFF. The chain combines TRBV3-1 (or the pseudogene TRBV3-2) with TRBJ1-1; TRBD1 agrees at 7 bases. This CDR3 is 15 amino acids long. J gave up 5 bases and V 1 base, and 7 bases lay outside the gene matches. CDR1 LGHDT and CDR2 YNNKEL come from the germline V gene (reference sequence).

This clone was seen just once. The J gene is TRBJ2-7, the V gene TRBV4-1; 8 nucleotides line up with TRBD2. The CDR3 runs to 14 residues. With 4 bases clipped from V and 6 bases from J, the junction kept 8 bases outside the gene matches. Germline CDR1 is MGHRA and CDR2 is YSYEKL. The DNA for the CDR3 is TGCGCCAGCAGCCCCAGCGGGGGCCTACTCGAGCAGTACTTC. This translates into CASSPSGGLLEQYF.

CDR3 loop: CASSARSGRGGYTF. The CDR3 DNA sequence: TGTGCCAGCAGCGCCCGGTCCGGTCGTGGTGGCTACACCTTC. J is TRBJ1-2 and V is TRBV11-2; D remains unclear. Trimming shortened V by 5 bases and J by 7 bases, and 17 bases separated the two germline ends. Germline V CDR1 and CDR2: SGHAT, FQNNGV. The CDR3 sequence is 14 residues long.

The chain carries TRBV21-1 and TRBJ2-7; the table assigns TRBD2, which was not confirmed against the DNA. TRBV21-1 is an annotated pseudogene. This CDR3 has 13 amino acids. CDR3 in amino acids: CASSKTKAYEQYF. The CDR3, as DNA: TGTGCCAGCAGCAAGACTAAGGCCTACGAGCAGTACTTC.

The J gene is TRBJ2-1, the V gene TRBV18; 9 bases are a match to TRBD1. The CDR3 contains 14 residues. V gave up 7 bases and J gave up 9 bases; unmatched junction bases: 10. Looked up from germline, CDR1 is KGHSH and CDR2 is LQKENI. The CDR3 region has the DNA TGTGCCAGCTTAAGGACAGGGGCAGGGGGTGAGCAGTTCTTC. Its protein is CASLRTGAGGEQFF.

This clone was counted once. The chain recombines TRBV27 with TRBJ2-4; TRBD2 is a possible D gene (5 bases). This CDR3 comprises 13 residues. Trimming stripped 5 bases from V and 6 bases from J, with 11 bases between. In germline, CDR1 is MNHEY, CDR2 SMNVEV (reference sequence). CDR3 residues: CASSLEGGNIQYF. The CDR3 DNA reads as TGTGCCAGCAGTCTTGAGGGCGGAAACATTCAGTACTTC.

V gene TRBV6-9 combines with J gene TRBJ1-5; TRBD1 matches 12 bases. J lost 8 bases, V lost 2 bases, and 13 bases had no gene match. There are 18 residues in the CDR3. The germline V gene has CDR1 MNHGY and CDR2 SVAAGI. CDR3 amino acids: CASSYKGQGAEPEEPQHF. The CDR3 DNA is TGTGCCAGCAGTTATAAGGGACAGGGGGCGGAACCGGAGGAGCCCCAGCATTTT.

Details on this clone: Germline is not matched at one junction end, which may reflect a read error. The chain recombines TRBV28 with TRBJ1-5; the D gene is possibly TRBD1 (6 bases). The CDR3 sequence is 12 residues long. Germline CDR1 is MDHEN and CDR2 is SYDVKM. The CDR3 is CPGGGLSQPQHF. CDR3 sequence (DNA): TGCCCCGGCGGGGGGCTTAGCCAGCCCCAGCATTTT.

The genes are TRBV21-1 and TRBJ2-1; TRBD1 is the table's D call and was not checked against the DNA. TRBV21-1 is annotated as a pseudogene. The CDR3 runs to 16 residues. The DNA of the CDR3 is TGTGCCAGCAGCAAAAACACAGGGAGCTCCTACAATGAGCAGTTCTTC. Protein: CASSKNTGSSYNEQFF.

This chain uses TRBV28 with TRBJ1-4; 9 nucleotides line up with TRBD1. Germline lookup yields CDR1 MDHEN and CDR2 SYDVKM. The CDR3 is 15 amino acids. Germline trimming cut 3 bases from V and 7 bases from J; bases unmatched to any gene: 6. CDR3 sequence reads: CASSLNRGHFEKLFF. The DNA for the CDR3 is TGTGCCAGCAGTTTGAACAGGGGGCATTTTGAAAAACTGTTTTTT.

V gene TRBV5-4 combines with J gene TRBJ1-6; tentative D call: TRBD1 (6 bases). CDR1 is SGHNT, CDR2 YYREEE, per germline (reference sequence). V lost 3 bases and J lost 10, with 14 bases in between. The CDR3 has 14 amino acids. CDR3 residues: CASSSIDRPSPLHF. Written as DNA, the CDR3 is TGTGCCAGCAGCTCGATAGACAGGCCGTCACCCCTCCACTTT.

The chain links TRBV19 to TRBJ2-7; a possible D gene is TRBD1 (6 bases). Germline loops: CDR1 LNHDA, CDR2 SQIVND (reference sequence). The CDR3 loop spans 16 amino acids. With 6 bases removed from V and 3 bases from J, the gap between germline ends came to 21 bases. CDR3 region: CASSPRVGASGYEQYF. In DNA form, the CDR3 reads TGTGCCAGTAGCCCTCGAGTGGGGGCGTCTGGCTACGAGCAGTACTTC.

V and J are TRBV30 and TRBJ1-1, with a weak D call TRBD1 (5 bases). The CDR3 totals 13 residues. Germline-derived CDR1 and CDR2 are GTSNPN and SVGIG (reference sequence). The V and J ends lost 0 bases and 4 bases respectively, with 9 bases between them. As DNA, the CDR3 is TGTGCCTGGAGTGTACAAGGGGCCACTGAAGCTTTCTTT. Translating gives CAWSVQGATEAFF.

With respect to this clone: At the DNA level, this CDR3 is encoded by other sequences in the same sample as well. The chain combines TRBV6-5 with TRBJ1-5, with a possible D match to TRBD1 (6 bases). Trimming removed 5 bases at V and 3 bases at J, with 8 bases between. Germline V lookup: CDR1 MNHEY, CDR2 SVGAGI. This CDR3 region has 13 residues. The CDR3 DNA reads TGTGCCAGCAGTAGGACAGTCAATCAGCCCCAGCATTTT. It encodes CASSRTVNQPQHF.